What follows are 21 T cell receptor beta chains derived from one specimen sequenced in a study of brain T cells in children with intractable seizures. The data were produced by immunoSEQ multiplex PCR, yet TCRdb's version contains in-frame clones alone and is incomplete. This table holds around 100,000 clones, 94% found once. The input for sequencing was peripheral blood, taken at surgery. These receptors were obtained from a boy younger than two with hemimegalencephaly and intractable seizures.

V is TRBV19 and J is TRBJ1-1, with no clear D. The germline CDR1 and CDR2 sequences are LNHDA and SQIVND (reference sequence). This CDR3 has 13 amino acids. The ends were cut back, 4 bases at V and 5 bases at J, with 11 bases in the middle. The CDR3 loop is CASSNQEDTEAFF. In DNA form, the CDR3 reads TGTGCCAGTAGTAATCAGGAGGATACTGAAGCTTTCTTT.

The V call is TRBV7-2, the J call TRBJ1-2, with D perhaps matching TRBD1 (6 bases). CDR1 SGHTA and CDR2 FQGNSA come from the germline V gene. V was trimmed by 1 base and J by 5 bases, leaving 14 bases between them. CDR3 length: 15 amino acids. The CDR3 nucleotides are TGTGCCAGCAGCTTAGATGCTGGGGGCGGGTATGGCTACACCTTC. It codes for CASSLDAGGGYGYTF.

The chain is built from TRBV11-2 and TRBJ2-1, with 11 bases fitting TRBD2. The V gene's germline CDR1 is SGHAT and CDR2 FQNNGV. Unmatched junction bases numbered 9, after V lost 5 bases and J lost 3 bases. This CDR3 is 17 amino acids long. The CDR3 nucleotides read TGTGCCAGCAGCGATACTAGCGGGAGCCCTTTCTACAATGAGCAGTTCTTC. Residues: CASSDTSGSPFYNEQFF. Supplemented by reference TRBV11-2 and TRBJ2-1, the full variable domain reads EAGVAQSPRYKIIEKRQSVAFWCNPISGHATLYWYQQILGQGPKLLIQFQNNGVVDDSQLPKDRFSAERLKGVDSTLKIQPAKLEDSAVYLCASSDTSGSPFYNEQFFGPGTRLTVL.

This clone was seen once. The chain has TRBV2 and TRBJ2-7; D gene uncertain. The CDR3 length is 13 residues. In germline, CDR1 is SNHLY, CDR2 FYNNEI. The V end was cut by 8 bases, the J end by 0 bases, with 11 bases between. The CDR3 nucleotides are TGTGCCAGCTCCCCCCAGGTCTCCTACGAGCAGTACTTC. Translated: CASSPQVSYEQYF.

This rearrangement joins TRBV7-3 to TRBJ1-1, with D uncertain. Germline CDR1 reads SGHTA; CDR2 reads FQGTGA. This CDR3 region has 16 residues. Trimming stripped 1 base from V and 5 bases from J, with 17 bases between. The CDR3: CASSLIPGGVATEAFF. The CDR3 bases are TGTGCCAGCAGCTTAATCCCCGGCGGGGTGGCGACTGAAGCTTTCTTT.

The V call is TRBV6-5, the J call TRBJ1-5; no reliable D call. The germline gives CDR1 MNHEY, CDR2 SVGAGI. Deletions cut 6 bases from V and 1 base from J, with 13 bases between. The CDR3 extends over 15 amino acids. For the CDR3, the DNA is TGTGCCAGCAGACCACGTTGGAACAGCAATCAGCCCCAGCATTTT. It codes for CASRPRWNSNQPQHF.

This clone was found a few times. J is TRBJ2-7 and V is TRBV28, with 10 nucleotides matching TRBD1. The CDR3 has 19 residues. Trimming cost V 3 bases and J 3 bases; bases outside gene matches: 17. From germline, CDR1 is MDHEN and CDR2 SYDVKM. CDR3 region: CASSFGVIVAGQGLYEQYF. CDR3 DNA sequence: TGTGCCAGCAGTTTCGGCGTAATAGTGGCGGGACAGGGGCTCTACGAGCAGTACTTC.

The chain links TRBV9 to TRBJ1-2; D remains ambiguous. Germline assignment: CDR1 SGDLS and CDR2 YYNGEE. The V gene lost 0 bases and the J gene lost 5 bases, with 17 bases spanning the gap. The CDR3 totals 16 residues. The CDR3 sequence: CASSVGAGGSRYGYTF. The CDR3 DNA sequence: TGTGCCAGCAGCGTAGGCGCAGGCGGCTCTAGATATGGCTACACCTTC.

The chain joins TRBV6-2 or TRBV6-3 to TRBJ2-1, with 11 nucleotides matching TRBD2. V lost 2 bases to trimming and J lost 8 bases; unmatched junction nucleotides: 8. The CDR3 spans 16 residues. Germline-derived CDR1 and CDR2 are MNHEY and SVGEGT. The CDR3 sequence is CASSYRKISGRDEQFF. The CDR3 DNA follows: TGTGCCAGCAGTTACAGGAAAATTAGCGGGAGGGATGAGCAGTTCTTC.

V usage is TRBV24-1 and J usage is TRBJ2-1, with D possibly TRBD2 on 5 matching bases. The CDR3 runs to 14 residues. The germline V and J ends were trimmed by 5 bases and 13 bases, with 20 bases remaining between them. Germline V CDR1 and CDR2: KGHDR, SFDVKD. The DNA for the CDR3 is TGTGCCACCAGTGGGTCAGGACTCTTGACGGTCCAGTTCTTC. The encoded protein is CATSGSGLLTVQFF.

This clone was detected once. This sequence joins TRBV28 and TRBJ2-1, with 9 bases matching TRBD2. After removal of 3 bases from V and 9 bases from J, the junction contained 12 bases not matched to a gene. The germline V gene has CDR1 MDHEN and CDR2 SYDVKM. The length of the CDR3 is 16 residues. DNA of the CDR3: TGTGCCAGCAGTTTGGGCGGGAGGGCCAGGTGGAGTGAGCAGTTCTTC. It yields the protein CASSLGGRARWSEQFF. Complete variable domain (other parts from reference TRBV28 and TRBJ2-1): DVKVTQSSRYLVKRTGEKVFLECVQDMDHENMFWYRQDPGLGLRLIYFSYDVKMKEKGDIPEGYSVSREKKERFSLILESASTNQTSMYLCASSLGGRARWSEQFFGPGTRLTVL.

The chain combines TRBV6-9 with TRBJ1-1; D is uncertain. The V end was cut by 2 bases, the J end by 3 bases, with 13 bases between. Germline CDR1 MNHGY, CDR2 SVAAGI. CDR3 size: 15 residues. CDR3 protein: CASSYMRDGDTEAFF. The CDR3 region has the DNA TGTGCCAGCAGTTATATGAGGGATGGGGACACTGAAGCTTTCTTT.

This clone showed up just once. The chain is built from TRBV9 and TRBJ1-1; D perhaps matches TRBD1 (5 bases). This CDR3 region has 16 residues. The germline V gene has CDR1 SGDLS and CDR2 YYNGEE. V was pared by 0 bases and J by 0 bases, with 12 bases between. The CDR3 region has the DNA TGTGCCAGCAGCGTAGGACAGAAGACCATGAACACTGAAGCTTTCTTT. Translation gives CASSVGQKTMNTEAFF.

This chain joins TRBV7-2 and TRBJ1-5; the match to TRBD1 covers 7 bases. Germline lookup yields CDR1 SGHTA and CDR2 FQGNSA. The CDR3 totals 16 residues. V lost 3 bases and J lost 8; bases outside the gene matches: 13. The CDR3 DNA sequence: TGTGCCAGCAGCTTTCCCCCCGACAGGGTACATAAGCCCCAGCATTTT. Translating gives CASSFPPDRVHKPQHF.

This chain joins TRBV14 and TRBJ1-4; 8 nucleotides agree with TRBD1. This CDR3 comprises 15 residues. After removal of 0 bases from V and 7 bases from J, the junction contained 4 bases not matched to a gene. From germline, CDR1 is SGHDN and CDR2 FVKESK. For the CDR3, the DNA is TGTGCCAGCAGCCAAGAGGACAGGGCGACTGAAAAACTGTTTTTT. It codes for CASSQEDRATEKLFF.

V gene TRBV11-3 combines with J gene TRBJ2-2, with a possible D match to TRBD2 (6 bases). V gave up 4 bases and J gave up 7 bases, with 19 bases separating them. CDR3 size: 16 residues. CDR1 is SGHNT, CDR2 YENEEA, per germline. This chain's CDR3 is CASSSRADSGVGELFF. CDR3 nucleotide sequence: TGTGCCAGCAGCTCCAGGGCAGACTCGGGGGTCGGGGAGCTGTTTTTT.

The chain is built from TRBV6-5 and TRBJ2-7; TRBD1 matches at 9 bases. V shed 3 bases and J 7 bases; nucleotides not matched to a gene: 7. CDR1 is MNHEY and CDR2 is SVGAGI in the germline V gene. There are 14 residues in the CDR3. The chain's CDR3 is CASSYFGTGWEQYF. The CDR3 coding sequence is TGTGCCAGCAGTTATTTTGGGACAGGGTGGGAGCAGTACTTC.

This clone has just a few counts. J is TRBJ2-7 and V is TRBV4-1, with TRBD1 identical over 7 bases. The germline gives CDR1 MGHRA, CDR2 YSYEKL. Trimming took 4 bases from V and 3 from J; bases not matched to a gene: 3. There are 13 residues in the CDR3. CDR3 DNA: TGCGCCAGCAGCCCTTGGACAGGCTACGAGCAGTACTTC. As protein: CASSPWTGYEQYF.

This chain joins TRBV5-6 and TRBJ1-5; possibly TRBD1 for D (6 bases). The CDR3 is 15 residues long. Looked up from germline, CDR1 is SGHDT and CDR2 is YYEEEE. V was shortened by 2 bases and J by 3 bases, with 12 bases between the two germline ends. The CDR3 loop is CASSFRTAHNQPQHF. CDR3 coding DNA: TGTGCCAGCAGCTTTAGGACAGCGCACAATCAGCCCCAGCATTTT.

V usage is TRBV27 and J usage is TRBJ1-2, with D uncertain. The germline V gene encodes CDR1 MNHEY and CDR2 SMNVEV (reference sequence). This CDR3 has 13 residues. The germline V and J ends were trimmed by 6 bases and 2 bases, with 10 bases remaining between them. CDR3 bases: TGTGCCAGCAGCCCCCGACAAAACTATGGCTACACCTTC. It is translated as CASSPRQNYGYTF.

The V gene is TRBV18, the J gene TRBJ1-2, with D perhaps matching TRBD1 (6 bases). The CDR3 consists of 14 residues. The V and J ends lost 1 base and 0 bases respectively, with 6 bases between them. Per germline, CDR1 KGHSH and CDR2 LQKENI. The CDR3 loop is CASSPQGANYGYTF. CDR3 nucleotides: TGTGCCAGCTCACCACAGGGGGCTAACTATGGCTACACCTTC. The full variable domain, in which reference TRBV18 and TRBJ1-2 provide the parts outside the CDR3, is NAGVMQNPRHLVRRRGQEARLRCSPMKGHSHVYWYRQLPEEGLKFMVYLQKENIIDESGMPKERFSAEFPKEGPSILRIQQVVRGDSAAYFCASSPQGANYGYTFGSGTRLTVV.